This TCR beta chain was sequenced in a study of blood T cell repertoires in COVID-19. At the level of the study: The samples span acute and convalescent COVID-19 from the United States, Italy and Spain.

In germline, CDR1 is SGHRS, CDR2 YFSETQ. CDR3 length equals 13 residues. V was pared by 2 bases and J by 0 bases, with 6 bases between. Repertoires were generated with immunoSEQ multiplex PCR, while TCRdb's copy carries only in-frame clones and drops some. The sample lists about 40,000 clones, more than 75% seen once, with more than 14% in the top ten. The sample holds one count of this clone. This receptor was taken from a man in his fifties or sixties with active or convalescent COVID-19. V is TRBV5-1 and J is TRBJ2-7, with no clear D. Source material: peripheral blood. The CDR3 here is CASSFTVSYEQYF. CDR3 bases: TGCGCCAGCAGCTTTACAGTCTCCTACGAGCAGTACTTC.